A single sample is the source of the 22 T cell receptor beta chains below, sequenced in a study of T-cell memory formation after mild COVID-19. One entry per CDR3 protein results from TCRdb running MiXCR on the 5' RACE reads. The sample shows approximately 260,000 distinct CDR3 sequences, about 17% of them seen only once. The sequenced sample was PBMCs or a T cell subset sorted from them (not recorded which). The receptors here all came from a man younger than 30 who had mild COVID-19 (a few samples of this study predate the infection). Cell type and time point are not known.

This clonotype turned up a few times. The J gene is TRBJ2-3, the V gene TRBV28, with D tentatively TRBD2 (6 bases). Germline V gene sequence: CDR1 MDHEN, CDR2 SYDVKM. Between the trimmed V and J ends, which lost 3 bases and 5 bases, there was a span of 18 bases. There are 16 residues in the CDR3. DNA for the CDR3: TGTGCCAGCAGTTTCACCCCCGGGCTAGCGTTAGATACGCAGTATTTT. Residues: CASSFTPGLALDTQYF.

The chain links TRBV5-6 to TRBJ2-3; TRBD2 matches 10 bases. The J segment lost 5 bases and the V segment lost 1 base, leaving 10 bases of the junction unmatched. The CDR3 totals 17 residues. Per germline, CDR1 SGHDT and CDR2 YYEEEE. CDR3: CASSLLSSGGHRDTQYF. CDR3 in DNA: TGTGCCAGCAGCTTGTTGTCTAGCGGGGGACACAGAGATACGCAGTATTTT.

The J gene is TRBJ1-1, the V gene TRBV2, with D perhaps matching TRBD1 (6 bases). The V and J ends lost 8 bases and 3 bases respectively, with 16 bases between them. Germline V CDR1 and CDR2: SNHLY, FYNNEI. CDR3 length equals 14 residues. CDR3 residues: CASAIEGGDTEAFF. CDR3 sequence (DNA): TGTGCCAGCGCCATAGAAGGGGGGGACACTGAAGCTTTCTTT.

The CDR3 reads CASRAGRYSYEQYF. The DNA of the CDR3 is TGTGCCAGCAGAGCAGGACGATATTCCTACGAGCAGTACTTC. The chain joins TRBV12-3 or TRBV12-4 to TRBJ2-7; D not certain. V was shortened by 6 bases and J by 1 base, with 13 bases between the two germline ends. The CDR3 extends over 14 amino acids.

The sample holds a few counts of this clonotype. For the CDR3, the DNA is TGTGCCAGCACCCGGGACAGGGGGGGCCCAGATACGCAGTATTTT. Amino acids: CASTRDRGGPDTQYF. This rearrangement joins TRBV12-3 or TRBV12-4 to TRBJ2-3; 11 nucleotides line up with TRBD1. V lost 7 bases, J lost 4 bases, and 7 bases stayed unmatched. This CDR3 comprises 15 residues.

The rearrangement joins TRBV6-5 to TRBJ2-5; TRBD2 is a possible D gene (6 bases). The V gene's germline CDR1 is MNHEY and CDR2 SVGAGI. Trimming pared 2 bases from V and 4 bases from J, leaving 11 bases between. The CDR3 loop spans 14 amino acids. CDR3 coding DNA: TGTGCCAGCAGTTACGACGCGGGGAGAGAGACCCAGTACTTC. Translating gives CASSYDAGRETQYF.

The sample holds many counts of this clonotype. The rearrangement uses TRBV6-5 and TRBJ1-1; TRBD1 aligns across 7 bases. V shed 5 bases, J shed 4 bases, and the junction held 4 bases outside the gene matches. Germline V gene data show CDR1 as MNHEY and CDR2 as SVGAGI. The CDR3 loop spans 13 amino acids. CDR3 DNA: TGTGCCAGCAGTCGACAGGGAGGCACTGAAGCTTTCTTT. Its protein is CASSRQGGTEAFF.

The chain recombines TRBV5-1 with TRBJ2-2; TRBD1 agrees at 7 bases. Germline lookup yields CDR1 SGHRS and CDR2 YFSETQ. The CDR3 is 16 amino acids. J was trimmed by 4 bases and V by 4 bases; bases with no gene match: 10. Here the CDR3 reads CASSQTRTGSTGELFF. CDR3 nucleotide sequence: TGCGCCAGCAGCCAGACCCGGACAGGATCCACCGGGGAGCTGTTTTTT.

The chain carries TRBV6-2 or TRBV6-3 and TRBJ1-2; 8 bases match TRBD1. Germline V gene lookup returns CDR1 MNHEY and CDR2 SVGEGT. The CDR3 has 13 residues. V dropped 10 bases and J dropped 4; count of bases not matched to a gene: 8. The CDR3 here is CATLRQGSYGYTF. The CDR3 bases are TGTGCCACCCTAAGACAGGGGAGCTATGGCTACACCTTC.

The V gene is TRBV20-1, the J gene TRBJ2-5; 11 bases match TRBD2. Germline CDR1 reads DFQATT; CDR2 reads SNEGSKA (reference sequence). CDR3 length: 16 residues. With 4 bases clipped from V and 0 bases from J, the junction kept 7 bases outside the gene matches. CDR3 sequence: CSATYELAGDQETQYF. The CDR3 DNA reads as TGCAGTGCTACTTATGAACTAGCGGGGGACCAAGAGACCCAGTACTTC.

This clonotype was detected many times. CDR3 sequence (DNA): TGCAGTGCTAGAGAGGCGGACGGGGGGCCTACCCTTATCACAGATACGCAGTATTTT. Residues: CSAREADGGPTLITDTQYF. The chain combines TRBV20-1 with TRBJ2-3, with a possible D match to TRBD2 (7 bases). The CDR3 has 19 amino acids. V dropped 0 bases and J dropped 2 bases, with 24 bases sitting between them. Germline V gene lookup returns CDR1 DFQATT and CDR2 SNEGSKA (reference sequence).

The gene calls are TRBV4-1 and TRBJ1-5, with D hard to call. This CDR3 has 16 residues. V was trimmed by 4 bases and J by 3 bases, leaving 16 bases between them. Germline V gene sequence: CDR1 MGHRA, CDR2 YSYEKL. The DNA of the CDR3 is TGCGCCAGCAGCCCCGAAGCTGGGCAGTCCAATCAGCCCCAGCATTTT. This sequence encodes CASSPEAGQSNQPQHF.

In DNA form, the CDR3 reads TGTGCCAGCAGGGGACTAGCTGAAGAGACCCAGTACTTC. Its protein product is CASRGLAEETQYF. The J gene is TRBJ2-5, the V gene TRBV2, with 9 nucleotides matching TRBD2. Trimming cost V 6 bases and J 3 bases; bases outside gene matches: 2. The germline V gene has CDR1 SNHLY and CDR2 FYNNEI. This CDR3 is built from 13 residues.

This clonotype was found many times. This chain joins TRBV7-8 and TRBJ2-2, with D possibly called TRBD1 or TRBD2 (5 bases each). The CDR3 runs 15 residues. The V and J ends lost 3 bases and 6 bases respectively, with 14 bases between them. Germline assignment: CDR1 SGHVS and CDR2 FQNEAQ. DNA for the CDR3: TGTGCCAGCAGCTTTCAGGGAGTGTCGGCCGGGGAGCTGTTTTTT. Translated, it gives CASSFQGVSAGELFF.

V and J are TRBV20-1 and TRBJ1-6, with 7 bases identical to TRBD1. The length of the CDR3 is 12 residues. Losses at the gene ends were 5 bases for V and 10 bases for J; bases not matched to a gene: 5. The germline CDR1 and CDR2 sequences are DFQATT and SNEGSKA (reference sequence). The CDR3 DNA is TGCAGTGCTTGGACAGGAGGGTCACCCCTCCACTTT. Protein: CSAWTGGSPLHF.

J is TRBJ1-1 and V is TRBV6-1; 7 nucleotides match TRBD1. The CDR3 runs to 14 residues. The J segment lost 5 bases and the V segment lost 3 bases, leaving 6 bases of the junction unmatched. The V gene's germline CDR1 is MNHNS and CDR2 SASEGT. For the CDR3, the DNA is TGTGCCAGCAGTGAGACAGGGATAGGGACTGAAGCTTTCTTT. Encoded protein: CASSETGIGTEAFF.

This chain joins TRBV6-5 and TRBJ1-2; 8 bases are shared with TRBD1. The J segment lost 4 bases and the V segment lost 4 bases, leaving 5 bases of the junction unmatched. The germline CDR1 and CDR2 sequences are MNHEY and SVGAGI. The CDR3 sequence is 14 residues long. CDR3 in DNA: TGTGCCAGCAGTTCACAGGGGGTATTCTATGGCTACACCTTC. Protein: CASSSQGVFYGYTF.

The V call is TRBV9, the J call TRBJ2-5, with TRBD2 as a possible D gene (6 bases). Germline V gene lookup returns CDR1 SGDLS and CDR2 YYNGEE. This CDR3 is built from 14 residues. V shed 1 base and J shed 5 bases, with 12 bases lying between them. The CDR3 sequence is CASSVRGGGETQYF. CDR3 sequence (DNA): TGTGCCAGCAGCGTAAGGGGTGGAGGGGAGACCCAGTACTTC.

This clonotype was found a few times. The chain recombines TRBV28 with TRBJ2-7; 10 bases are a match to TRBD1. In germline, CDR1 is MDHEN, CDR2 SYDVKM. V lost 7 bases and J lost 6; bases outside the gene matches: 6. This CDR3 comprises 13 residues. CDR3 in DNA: TGTGCCAGCAATCGACAGGGGGCTGTCGAGCAGTACGTC. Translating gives CASNRQGAVEQYV.

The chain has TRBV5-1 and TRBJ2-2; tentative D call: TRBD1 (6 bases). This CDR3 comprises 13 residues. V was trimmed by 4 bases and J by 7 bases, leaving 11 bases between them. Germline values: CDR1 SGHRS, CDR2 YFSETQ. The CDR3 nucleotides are TGCGCCAGCAGCCCAGGGGTCAACGGGGAGCTGTTTTTT. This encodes CASSPGVNGELFF.

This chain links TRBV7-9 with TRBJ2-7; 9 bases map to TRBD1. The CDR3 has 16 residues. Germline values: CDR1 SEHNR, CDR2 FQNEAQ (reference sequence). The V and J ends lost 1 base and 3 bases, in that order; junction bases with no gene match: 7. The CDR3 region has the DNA TGTGCCAGCAGCTTAGTTGGACAGGGGTTGTACTACGAGCAGTACTTC. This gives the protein CASSLVGQGLYYEQYF. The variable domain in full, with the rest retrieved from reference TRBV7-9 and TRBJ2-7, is DTGVSQNPRHKITKRGQNVTFRCDPISEHNRLYWYRQTLGQGPEFLTYFQNEAQLEKSRLLSDRFSAERPKGSFSTLEIQRTEQGDSAMYLCASSLVGQGLYYEQYFGPGTRLTVT.

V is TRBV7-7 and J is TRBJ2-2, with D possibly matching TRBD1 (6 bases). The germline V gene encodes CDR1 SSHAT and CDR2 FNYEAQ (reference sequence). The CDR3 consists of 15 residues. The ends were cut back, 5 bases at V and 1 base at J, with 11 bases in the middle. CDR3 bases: TGTGCCAGCAGCCCAGGGGAGTGGAACACCGGGGAGCTGTTTTTT. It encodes CASSPGEWNTGELFF.